What follows are 7 T cell receptor beta chains derived from one specimen sequenced in a study of blood T cell repertoires in COVID-19. Sequenced by immunoSEQ multiplex PCR; TCRdb stores in-frame clones only, minus some. The top ten hold approximately 5.1% of the sample, which has some 110,000 clones, roughly 89% seen once. Material: peripheral blood. The receptors here all came from a human donor in a cohort sampled during active COVID-19.

This chain links TRBV6-2 or TRBV6-3 with TRBJ2-3; 11 nucleotides align to TRBD2. Germline trimming cut 1 base from V and 5 bases from J; bases unmatched to any gene: 8. The CDR3 has 17 amino acids. Germline V lookup: CDR1 MNHEY, CDR2 SVGEGT. CDR3 in DNA: TGTGCCAGCAGTTACTGGACGACTAGCGGGGTTGTAGATACGCAGTATTTT. Translating it yields CASSYWTTSGVVDTQYF.

CDR3 loop: CASSELPGTGNSYEQYF. The CDR3 coding sequence is TGTGCCAGCAGTGAATTGCCCGGGACAGGGAACTCCTACGAGCAGTACTTC. This chain connects TRBV25-1 to TRBJ2-7; 9 bases are a match to TRBD1. The germline V gene has CDR1 MGHDK and CDR2 SYGVNS. The CDR3 extends over 17 amino acids. Losses at the gene ends were 1 base for V and 0 bases for J; bases not matched to a gene: 7.

This clone was detected only once. The CDR3 sequence: CASSLRLWTGVTEAFF. In DNA form, the CDR3 reads TGTGCCAGCAGCTTACGTTTGTGGACAGGGGTGACTGAAGCTTTCTTT. The chain carries TRBV7-8 and TRBJ1-1; 9 bases fit TRBD1. V lost 2 bases, J lost 5 bases, and 9 bases stayed unmatched. The CDR3 sequence is 16 residues long. Per germline, CDR1 SGHVS and CDR2 FQNEAQ. The full variable domain, rest sourced from reference TRBV7-8 and TRBJ1-1, is GAGVSQSPRYKVAKRGQDVALRCDPISGHVSLFWYQQALGQGPEFLTYFQNEAQLDKSGLPSDRFFAERPEGSVSTLKIQRTQQEDSAVYLCASSLRLWTGVTEAFFGQGTRLTVV.

CDR3 protein: CASSQAGNEQFF. The CDR3 nucleotides read TGTGCCAGCAGCCAAGCGGGTAATGAGCAGTTCTTC. The chain uses TRBV3-1 (or the pseudogene TRBV3-2) and TRBJ2-1; D call uncertain. Germline-derived CDR1 and CDR2 are LGHDT and YNNKEL (reference sequence). The V end was cut by 1 base, the J end by 7 bases, with 5 bases between. This CDR3 region has 12 residues.

The chain links TRBV5-4 to TRBJ1-2; 10 nucleotides line up with TRBD1. The V gene end was trimmed by 4 bases and the J gene end by 6 bases; junction bases not matched to a gene: 3. This CDR3 has 13 residues. Germline lookup yields CDR1 SGHNT and CDR2 YYREEE (reference sequence). The CDR3 DNA sequence: TGTGCCAGCAGCCCCGGGACAGGGGATGGCTACACCTTC. Protein: CASSPGTGDGYTF.

This rearrangement joins TRBV6-6 to TRBJ1-4; the match to TRBD1 covers 7 bases. Germline V gene sequence: CDR1 MNHNY, CDR2 SVGAGI (reference sequence). The CDR3 runs to 14 residues. V was clipped by 4 bases and J by 8 bases; unmatched bases: 7. This CDR3 reads CASSLDRDGEKLFF. The CDR3 nucleotides are TGTGCCAGCAGTTTAGACAGGGACGGGGAAAAACTGTTTTTT.

The sample holds one count of this clone. V and J are TRBV3-1 (or the pseudogene TRBV3-2) and TRBJ1-1, with no clear D. The CDR3 is made up of 13 amino acids. Per germline, CDR1 LGHDT and CDR2 YNNKEL (reference sequence). Trimming took off 1 base at V and 2 bases at J, with 5 bases between the two ends. The CDR3: CASSQAPNTEAFF. CDR3 bases: TGTGCCAGCAGCCAAGCCCCAAACACTGAAGCTTTCTTT.